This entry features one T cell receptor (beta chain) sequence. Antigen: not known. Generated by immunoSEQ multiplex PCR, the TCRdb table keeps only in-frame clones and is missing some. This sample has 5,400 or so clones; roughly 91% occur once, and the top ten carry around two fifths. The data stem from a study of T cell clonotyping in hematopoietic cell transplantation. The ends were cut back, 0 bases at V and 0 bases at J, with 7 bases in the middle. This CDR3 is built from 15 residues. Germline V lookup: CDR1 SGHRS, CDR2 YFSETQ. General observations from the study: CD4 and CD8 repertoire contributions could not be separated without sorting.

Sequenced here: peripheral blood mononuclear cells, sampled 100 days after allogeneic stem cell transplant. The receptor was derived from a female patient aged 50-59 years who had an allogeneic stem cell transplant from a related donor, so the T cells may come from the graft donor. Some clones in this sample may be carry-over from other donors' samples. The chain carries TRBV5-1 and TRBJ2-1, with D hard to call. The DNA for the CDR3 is TGCGCCAGCAGCTTGGCCGAGAGCTCCTACAATGAGCAGTTCTTC. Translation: CASSLAESSYNEQFF.